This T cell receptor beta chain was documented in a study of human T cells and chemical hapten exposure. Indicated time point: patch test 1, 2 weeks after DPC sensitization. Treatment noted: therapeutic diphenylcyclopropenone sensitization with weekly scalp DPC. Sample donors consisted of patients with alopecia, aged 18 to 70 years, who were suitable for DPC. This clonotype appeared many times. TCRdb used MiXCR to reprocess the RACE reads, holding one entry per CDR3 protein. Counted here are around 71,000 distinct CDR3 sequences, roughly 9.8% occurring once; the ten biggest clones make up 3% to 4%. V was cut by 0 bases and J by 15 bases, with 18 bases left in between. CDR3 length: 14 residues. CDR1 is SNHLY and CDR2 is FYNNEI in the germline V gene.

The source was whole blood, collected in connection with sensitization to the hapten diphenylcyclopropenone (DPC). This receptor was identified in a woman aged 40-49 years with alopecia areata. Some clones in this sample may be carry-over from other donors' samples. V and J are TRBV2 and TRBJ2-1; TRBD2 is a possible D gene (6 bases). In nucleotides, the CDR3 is TGTGCCAGCAGTGAAGCGTTTGAGGCGGGACGGTGGTTCTTC. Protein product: CASSEAFEAGRWFF.